The clone carrying this TCR beta chain came up many times. Trimming cost V 6 bases and J 5 bases; bases outside gene matches: 11. This CDR3 is 16 amino acids long. For repertoire sequencing, the TCR beta CDR3 regions were amplified from RNA transcripts. RT-PCR in the first round used HTBI primers; a second-round multiplex PCR followed. TCRdb reprocessed the multiplex PCR reads via MiXCR and lists one record per CDR3 protein. Of about 480,000 distinct CDR3 sequences in the sample, around an eighth were seen once. The data are from a study of Graves' ophthalmopathy and Graves' hyperthyroidism. The sequence came from a woman aged 25 to 39 with Graves' ophthalmopathy. The V gene is TRBV12-3 or TRBV12-4, the J gene TRBJ2-5, with 11 bases that match TRBD2. The sequencing sample was made of blood. The CDR3 DNA follows: TGTGCCAGCAGCCTTAGCGGGGGGGCCGTCCGGGAGACCCAGTACTTC. Its translation is CASSLSGGAVRETQYF.